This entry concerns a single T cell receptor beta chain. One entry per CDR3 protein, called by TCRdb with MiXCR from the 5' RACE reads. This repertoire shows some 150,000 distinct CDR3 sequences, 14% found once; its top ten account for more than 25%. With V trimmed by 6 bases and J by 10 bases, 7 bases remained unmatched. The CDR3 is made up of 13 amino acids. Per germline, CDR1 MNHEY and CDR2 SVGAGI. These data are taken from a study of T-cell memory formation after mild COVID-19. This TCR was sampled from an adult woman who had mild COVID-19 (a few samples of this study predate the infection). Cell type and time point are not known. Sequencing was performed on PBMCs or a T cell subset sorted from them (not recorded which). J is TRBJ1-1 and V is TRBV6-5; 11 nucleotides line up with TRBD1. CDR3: CASRDRDRGSAFF. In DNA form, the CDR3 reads TGTGCCAGCAGGGATCGGGACAGGGGGTCAGCTTTCTTT.